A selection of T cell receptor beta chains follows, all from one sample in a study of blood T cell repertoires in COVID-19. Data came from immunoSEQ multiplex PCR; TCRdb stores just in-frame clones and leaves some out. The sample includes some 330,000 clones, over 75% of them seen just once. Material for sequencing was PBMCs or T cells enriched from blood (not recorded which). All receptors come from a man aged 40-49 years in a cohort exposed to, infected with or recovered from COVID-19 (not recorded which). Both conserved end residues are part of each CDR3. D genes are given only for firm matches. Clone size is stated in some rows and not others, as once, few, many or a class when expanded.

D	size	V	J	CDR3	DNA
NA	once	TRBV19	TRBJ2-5	CASSMPDRGETQYF	TGTGCCAGTAGTATGCCGGACCGGGGGGAGACCCAGTACTTC
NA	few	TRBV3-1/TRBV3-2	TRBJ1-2	CASSTVYGYTF	TGTGCCAGCTCGACAGTATATGGCTACACCTTC
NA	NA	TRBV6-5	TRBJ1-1	CASSYLTGSTEAFF	TGTGCCAGCAGTTACCTAACAGGGTCCACTGAAGCTTTCTTT
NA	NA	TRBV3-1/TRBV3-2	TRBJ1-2	CASRNSNYGYTF	TGTGCCAGTAGGAACAGTAACTATGGCTACACCTTC
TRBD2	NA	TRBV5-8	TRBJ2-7	CASSSVPYPGGEQYF	TGTGCCAGCAGCTCAGTCCCCTACCCGGGGGGGGAGCAGTACTTC
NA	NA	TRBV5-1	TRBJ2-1	CASSFTAGSSYNEQFF	TGCGCCAGCAGCTTTACAGCGGGTAGCTCCTACAATGAGCAGTTCTTC
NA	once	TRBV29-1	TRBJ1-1	CSSYTGNTEAFF	TGCAGCTCGTACACGGGGAACACTGAAGCTTTCTTT
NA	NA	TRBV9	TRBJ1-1	CASSVGGGDMNTEAFF	TGTGCCAGCAGCGTAGGGGGAGGGGACATGAACACTGAAGCTTTCTTT
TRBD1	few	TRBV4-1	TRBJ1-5	CASSQHRDRNQPQHF	TGCGCCAGCAGCCAACACCGGGACAGAAATCAGCCCCAGCATTTT
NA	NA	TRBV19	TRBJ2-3	CASSIDHRTTDTQYF	TGTGCCAGTAGTATAGACCACAGGACCACAGATACGCAGTATTTT
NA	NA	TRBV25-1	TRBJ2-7	CASSERQGYEQYF	TGTGCCAGCAGTGAAAGGCAGGGATACGAGCAGTACTTC
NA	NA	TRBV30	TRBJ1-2	CAWSGQVHYGYTF	TGTGCCTGGAGTGGCCAGGTCCACTATGGCTACACCTTC
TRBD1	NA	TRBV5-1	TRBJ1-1	CASSLDRGPTEAFF	TGCGCCAGCAGCTTGGACAGGGGACCCACTGAAGCTTTCTTT
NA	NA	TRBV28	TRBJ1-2	CASSLVTGYGYTF	TGTGCCAGCAGTTTAGTTACAGGGTATGGCTACACCTTC
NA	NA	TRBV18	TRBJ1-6	CASSFREVKDSPLHF	TGTGCCAGCTCCTTCCGGGAAGTGAAGGATTCACCCCTCCACTTT
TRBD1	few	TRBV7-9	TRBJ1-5	CASTRAEGQGGQPQHF	TGTGCCAGCACCAGAGCGGAGGGACAGGGCGGACAGCCCCAGCATTTT
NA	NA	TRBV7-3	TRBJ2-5	CASSATGETQYF	TGTGCCAGCAGCGCGACCGGGGAGACCCAGTACTTC
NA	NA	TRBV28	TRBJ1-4	CAGRAGGTTNEKLFF	TGTGCCGGCCGGGCGGGGGGCACAACTAATGAAAAACTGTTTTTT
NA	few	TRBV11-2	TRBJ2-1	CASGGGGIRYNEQFF	TGTGCCAGCGGGGGTGGCGGGATTCGGTACAATGAGCAGTTCTTC
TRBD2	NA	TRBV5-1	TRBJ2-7	CASSLSSGGTYEQYF	TGCGCCAGCAGCCTCTCTAGCGGGGGTACCTACGAGCAGTACTTC
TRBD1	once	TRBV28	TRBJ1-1	CASSYNRGLNTEAFF	TGTGCCAGCAGTTATAACAGGGGGCTGAACACTGAAGCTTTCTTT
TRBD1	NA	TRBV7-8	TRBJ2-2	CASSLGRGSTGELFF	TGTGCCAGCAGCTTAGGCAGGGGGAGCACCGGGGAGCTGTTTTTT
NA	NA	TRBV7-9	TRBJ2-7	CASSLKFSDEQYF	TGTGCCAGCAGCTTAAAGTTCTCGGACGAGCAGTACTTC
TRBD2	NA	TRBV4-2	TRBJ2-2	CASSQADSGSPGELFF	TGTGCCAGCAGCCAAGCAGATAGCGGGAGCCCCGGGGAGCTGTTTTTT
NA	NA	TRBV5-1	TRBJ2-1	CASSLTGSSYNEQFF	TGCGCCAGCAGCTTAACGGGTAGCTCCTACAATGAGCAGTTCTTC
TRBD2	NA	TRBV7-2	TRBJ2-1	CASSTGLAGNEQFF	TGTGCCAGCAGCACTGGACTAGCGGGAAATGAGCAGTTCTTC
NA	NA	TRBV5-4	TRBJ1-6	CASSLVTGSNSPLHF	TGTGCCAGCAGCTTGGTTACAGGGAGTAATTCACCCCTCCACTTT
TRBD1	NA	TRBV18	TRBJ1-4	CASSRNDRVGEKLFF	TGTGCCAGCTCACGGAACGACAGGGTGGGCGAAAAACTGTTTTTT
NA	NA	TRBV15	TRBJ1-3	CATSRDRVPGNTIYF	TGTGCCACCAGCAGAGACAGGGTTCCCGGAAACACCATATATTTT
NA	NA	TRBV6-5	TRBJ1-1	CASSSGGSDTEAFF	TGTGCCAGCAGTTCGGGAGGATCGGACACTGAAGCTTTCTTT
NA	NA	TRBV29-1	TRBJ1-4	CSVGGFPNEKLFF	TGCAGCGTTGGAGGGTTTCCTAATGAAAAACTGTTTTTT
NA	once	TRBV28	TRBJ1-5	CASSRGSNQPQHF	TGTGCCAGCAGTCGGGGTAGCAATCAGCCCCAGCATTTT
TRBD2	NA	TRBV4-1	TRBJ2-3	CASSQVGGLAGDTDTQYF	TGCGCCAGCAGCCAAGTAGGGGGCCTAGCGGGGGACACAGATACGCAGTATTTT
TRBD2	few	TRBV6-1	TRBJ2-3	CASSELGGGRDTQYF	TGTGCCAGCAGTGAACTTGGGGGGGGACGGGATACGCAGTATTTT
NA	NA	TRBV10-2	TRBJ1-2	CASMADNYGYTF	TGCGCCAGCATGGCAGATAACTATGGCTACACCTTC
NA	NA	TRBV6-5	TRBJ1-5	CASRHRNQPQHF	TGTGCCAGCAGGCATAGAAATCAGCCCCAGCATTTT
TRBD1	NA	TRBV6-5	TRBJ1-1	CASSYGMTGRTEAFF	TGTGCCAGCAGTTACGGGATGACAGGGAGGACTGAAGCTTTCTTT
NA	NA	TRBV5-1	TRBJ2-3	CASSRDKYTDTQYF	TGCGCCAGCAGCCGGGACAAATACACAGATACGCAGTATTTT
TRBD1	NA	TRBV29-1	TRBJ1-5	CSVGQGGNQPQHF	TGCAGCGTTGGACAGGGAGGCAATCAGCCCCAGCATTTT
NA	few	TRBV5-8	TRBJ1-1	CASRLTGLAEAFF	TGTGCCAGCAGACTGACAGGCTTGGCTGAAGCTTTCTTT
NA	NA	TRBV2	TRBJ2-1	CASSGAVTGAINEQFF	TGTGCCTCCAGCGGGGCCGTTACGGGGGCGATTAATGAGCAGTTCTTC
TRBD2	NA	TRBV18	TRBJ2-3	CASSPGLAGGSDTQYF	TGTGCCAGCTCACCAGGATTAGCGGGAGGGTCAGATACGCAGTATTTT
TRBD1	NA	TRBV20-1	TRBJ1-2	CSASTGGGGYTF	TGCAGTGCTAGTACAGGGGGCGGTGGCTACACCTTC
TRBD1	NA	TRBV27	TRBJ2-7	CASSSPWTGPYEQYF	TGTGCCAGCAGTTCCCCCTGGACAGGACCCTACGAGCAGTACTTC
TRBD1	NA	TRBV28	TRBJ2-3	CASNLSTGYGTDTQYF	TGTGCCAGCAACCTGTCGACAGGGTACGGCACAGATACGCAGTATTTT
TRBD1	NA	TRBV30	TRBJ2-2	CAWSVTRTGSGELFF	TGTGCCTGGAGTGTCACACGGACAGGGTCCGGGGAGCTGTTTTTT
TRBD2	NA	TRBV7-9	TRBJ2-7	CASSLGLSGRAHEQYF	TGTGCCAGCAGCTTAGGTCTCAGCGGGAGGGCCCACGAGCAGTACTTC
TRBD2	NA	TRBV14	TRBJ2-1	CASSPGLAPHEQFF	TGTGCCAGCAGCCCAGGACTAGCTCCCCATGAGCAGTTCTTC
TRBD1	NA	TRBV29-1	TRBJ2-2	CSALAAGTAITGELFF	TGCAGCGCCCTAGCCGCCGGGACAGCTATCACCGGGGAGCTGTTTTTT
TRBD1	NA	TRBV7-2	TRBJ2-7	CASSLVRTGMWEQYF	TGTGCCAGCAGCTTAGTGAGGACAGGGATGTGGGAGCAGTACTTC
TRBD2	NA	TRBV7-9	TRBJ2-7	CASGTGGGRTYEQYF	TGTGCCAGCGGGACGGGAGGAGGCCGAACCTACGAGCAGTACTTC
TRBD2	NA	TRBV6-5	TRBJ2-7	CASSYSGGSGLYEQYF	TGTGCCAGCAGTTACTCGGGCGGGAGCGGGCTCTACGAGCAGTACTTC
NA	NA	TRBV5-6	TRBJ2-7	CASSLRGLASSYEQYF	TGTGCCAGCAGCCTGCGGGGGCTAGCGAGCTCCTACGAGCAGTACTTC
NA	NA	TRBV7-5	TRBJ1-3	CVRSSDTGGWAGNTIYF	TGTGTCAGAAGCTCAGATACAGGGGGCTGGGCTGGAAACACCATATATTTT